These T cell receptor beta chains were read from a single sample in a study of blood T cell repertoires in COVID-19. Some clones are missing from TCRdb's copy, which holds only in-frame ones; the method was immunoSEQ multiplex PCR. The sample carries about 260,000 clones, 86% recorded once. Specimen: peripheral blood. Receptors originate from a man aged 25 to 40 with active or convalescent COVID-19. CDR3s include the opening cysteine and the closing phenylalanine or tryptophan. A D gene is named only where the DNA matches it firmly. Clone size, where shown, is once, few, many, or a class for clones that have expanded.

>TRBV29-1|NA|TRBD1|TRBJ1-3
TGCAGCCTGAAAGAGACAGGGCATCCCGGAAACACCATATATTTT
CSLKETGHPGNTIYF
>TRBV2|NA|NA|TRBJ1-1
TGTGCCAGCGGCAGTAACACTGAAGCTTTCTTT
CASGSNTEAFF
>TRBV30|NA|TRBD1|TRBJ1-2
TGTGCCTCCAATCCCCGGGACAGAGACGTCTTGTATGGCTACACCTTC
CASNPRDRDVLYGYTF
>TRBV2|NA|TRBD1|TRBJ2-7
TGTGCCAGCACCGCCGGGACAGGGGACTACGAGCAGTACTTC
CASTAGTGDYEQYF
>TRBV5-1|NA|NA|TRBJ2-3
TGCGCCAGCAGCTTGAATCCGCGTAGCACAGATACGCAGTATTTT
CASSLNPRSTDTQYF
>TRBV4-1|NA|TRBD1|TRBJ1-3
TGCGCCAGCAGCCAAGAGGCCAGGGGGTTCGGAAACACCATATATTTT
CASSQEARGFGNTIYF
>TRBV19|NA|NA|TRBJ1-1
TGTGCCAGTAGTATATCTCCGTCGGGGGGGAACACTGAAGCTTTCTTT
CASSISPSGGNTEAFF
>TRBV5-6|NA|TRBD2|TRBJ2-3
TGTGCCAGCAGGCCTAATAGCGGGGGGGCCAGGGATACGCAGTATTTT
CASRPNSGGARDTQYF
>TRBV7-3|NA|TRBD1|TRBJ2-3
TGTGCCAGCAGCTGGACAGGGGATAGCACAGATACGCAGTATTTT
CASSWTGDSTDTQYF
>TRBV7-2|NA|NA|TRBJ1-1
TGTGCCAGCAGCGTTACAGCTAACACTGAAGCTTTCTTT
CASSVTANTEAFF
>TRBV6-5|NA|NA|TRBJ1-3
TGTGCCAGCTCTGAGGGTTTTGGTGGAAACACCATATATTTT
CASSEGFGGNTIYF
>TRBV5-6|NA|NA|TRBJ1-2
TGTGCCAGCAGCAGATCACAGGGCCGTGGCTATGGCTACACCTTC
CASSRSQGRGYGYTF
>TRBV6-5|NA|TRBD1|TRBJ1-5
TGTGCCAGCAGGGGGTGGGACAGGGGGGATCAGCCCCAGCATTTT
CASRGWDRGDQPQHF
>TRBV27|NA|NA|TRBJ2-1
TGTGCCAGCAGTCCGCCCGTCGGCAATGAGCAGTTCTTC
CASSPPVGNEQFF
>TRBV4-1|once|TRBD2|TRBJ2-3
TGCGCCAGCAGCCGAACTAGCGGGGGGGTTGATACGCAGTATTTT
CASSRTSGGVDTQYF
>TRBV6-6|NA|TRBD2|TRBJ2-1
TGTGCCAGCACTAACGGGGGGATCTACAATGAGCAGTTCTTC
CASTNGGIYNEQFF
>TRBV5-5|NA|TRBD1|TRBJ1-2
TGTGCCAGCAGCTTGGTAGGGACAGACTATGGCTACACCTTC
CASSLVGTDYGYTF
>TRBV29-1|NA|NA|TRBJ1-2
TGCAGCGTAGGATCCGGGACAATAGAATCCGGCTACACCTTC
CSVGSGTIESGYTF
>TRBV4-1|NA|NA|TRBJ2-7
TGCGCCAGCAGCCAAGAAGAGGACAGTAGCTCCTACGAGCAGTACTTC
CASSQEEDSSSYEQYF
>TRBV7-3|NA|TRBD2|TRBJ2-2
TGTGCCAGCAGCTTGGGCGCCTTAGCGGGGGAGAACACCGGGGAGCTGTTTTTT
CASSLGALAGENTGELFF
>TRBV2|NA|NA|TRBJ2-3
TGTGCCAGCAGTGAGTTGGGGGGGGCAAAAGATACGCAGTATTTT
CASSELGGAKDTQYF
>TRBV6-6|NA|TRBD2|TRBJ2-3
TGTGCCAGCAGTGCAACTAGCGGGGGGGCTTATACGCAGTATTTT
CASSATSGGAYTQYF
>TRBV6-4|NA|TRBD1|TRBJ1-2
TGTGCCAGCAGTGAGGGACAGGGATTCGGCTACACCTTC
CASSEGQGFGYTF
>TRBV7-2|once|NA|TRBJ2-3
TGTGCCAGCAGCGGAGGTAGGGAGGATACGCAGTATTTT
CASSGGREDTQYF
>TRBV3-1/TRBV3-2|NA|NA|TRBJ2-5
TGTGCCAGCACCCTTTTGGAGACCCAGTACTTC
CASTLLETQYF
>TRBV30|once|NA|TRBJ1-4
TGTGCCTGGAGTACAGGCTACGCCTTAGCTAATGAAAAACTGTTTTTT
CAWSTGYALANEKLFF
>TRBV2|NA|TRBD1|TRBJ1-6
TGTGCCAGCAGGAGGACAGGGACAGGGGTTTCACCCCTCCACTTT
CASRRTGTGVSPLHF
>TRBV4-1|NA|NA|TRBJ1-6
TGCGCCAGCAGCCAAGATACCTATAATTCACCCCTCCACTTT
CASSQDTYNSPLHF
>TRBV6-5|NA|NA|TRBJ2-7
TGTGCCAGCAGTTACTCGATCGGGTACAAAACCTACGAGCAGTACTTC
CASSYSIGYKTYEQYF
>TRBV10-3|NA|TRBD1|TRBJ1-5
TGTGCCATCAGTGAACAGGGGGGGAATCAGCCCCAGCATTTT
CAISEQGGNQPQHF
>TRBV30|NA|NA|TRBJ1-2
TGTGCCTGGAGTGTAGGGGGGGAGGGTGTCGGCTACACCTTC
CAWSVGGEGVGYTF
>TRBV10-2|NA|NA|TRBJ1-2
TGCGCCAGCAGTGATGGTGGCGGAGGGGATGGCTACACCTTC
CASSDGGGGDGYTF
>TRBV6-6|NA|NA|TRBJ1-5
TGTGCCAGCAGTTCGACAGCCCGGCTAGGCAATCAGCCCCAGCATTTT
CASSSTARLGNQPQHF
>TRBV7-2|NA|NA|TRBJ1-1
TGTGCCAGCAGCTTAGTTCAGGGAACTTTATTCGGCACTGAAGCTTTCTTT
CASSLVQGTLFGTEAFF
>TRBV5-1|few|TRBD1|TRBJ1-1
TGCGCCAGCAGCTTGCGATACGACAGGGCGGGCACTGAAGCTTTCTTT
CASSLRYDRAGTEAFF
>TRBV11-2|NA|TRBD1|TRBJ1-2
TGTGCCAGCAGCTTGCAGGGGGCGACTAGCTATGGCTACACCTTC
CASSLQGATSYGYTF
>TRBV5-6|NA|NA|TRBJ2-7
TGTGCCAGCAGCTTGACACAGGGTATATACGAGCAGTACTTC
CASSLTQGIYEQYF
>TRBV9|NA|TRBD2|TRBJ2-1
TGTGCCAGCAGCGGTCTAGCGGGGGGGACAGGTCTTGAGCAGTTCTTC
CASSGLAGGTGLEQFF
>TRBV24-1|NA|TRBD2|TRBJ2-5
TGTGCCACCAGACCGGGAGGGGGAATACAAGAGACCCAGTACTTC
CATRPGGGIQETQYF
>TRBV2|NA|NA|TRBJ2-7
TGTGCCAGCAAAATTCGAGGAGACGCCTACGAGCAGTACTTC
CASKIRGDAYEQYF
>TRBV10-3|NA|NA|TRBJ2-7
TGTGCCATCGGGGGGTCCTACGAGCAGTACTTC
CAIGGSYEQYF
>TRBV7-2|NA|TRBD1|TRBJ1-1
TGTGCCAGCAGCTTACGACAGGGAGGCACTGAAGCTTTCTTT
CASSLRQGGTEAFF
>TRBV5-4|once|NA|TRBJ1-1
TGTGCCAGCAGCCCCGGCGGGGGAAGGAGGGAAGCTGAAGCTTTCTTT
CASSPGGGRREAEAFF
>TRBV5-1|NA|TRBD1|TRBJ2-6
TGCGCCAGTACCGGGACAGGGAAGGACGTCCTGACTTTC
CASTGTGKDVLTF
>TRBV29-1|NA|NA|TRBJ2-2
TGCAGCGCCTTTTTAAACACCGGGGAGCTGTTTTTT
CSAFLNTGELFF
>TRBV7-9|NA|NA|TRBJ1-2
TGTGCCAGCAGCTTACAAGTACGGATGGGCGCTGGCTACACCTTC
CASSLQVRMGAGYTF
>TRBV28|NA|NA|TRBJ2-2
TGTGCCACCTCAAACAGGGCCGAGCACACCGGGGAGCTGTTTTTT
CATSNRAEHTGELFF
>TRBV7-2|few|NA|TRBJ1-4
TGTGCCAGCAGCTCCCCCACCAGGGGAACTAATGAAAAACTGTTTTTT
CASSSPTRGTNEKLFF
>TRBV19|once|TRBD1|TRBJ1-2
TGTGCCAGTACCAACGCTCGTGACAGGGTTGAAAATGGCTACACCTTC
CASTNARDRVENGYTF
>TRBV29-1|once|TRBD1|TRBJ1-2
TGCAGCGTTGAACAAGACAGGGGCATAGGGTATGGCTACACCTTC
CSVEQDRGIGYGYTF
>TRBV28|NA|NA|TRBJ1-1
TGTGCCAGCATCAACTATAGGAGCACTGAAGCTTTCTTT
CASINYRSTEAFF
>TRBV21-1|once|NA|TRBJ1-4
TGTGCCAGCAACCACAGGGGACTGGGTGAAAAACTGTTTTTT
CASNHRGLGEKLFF